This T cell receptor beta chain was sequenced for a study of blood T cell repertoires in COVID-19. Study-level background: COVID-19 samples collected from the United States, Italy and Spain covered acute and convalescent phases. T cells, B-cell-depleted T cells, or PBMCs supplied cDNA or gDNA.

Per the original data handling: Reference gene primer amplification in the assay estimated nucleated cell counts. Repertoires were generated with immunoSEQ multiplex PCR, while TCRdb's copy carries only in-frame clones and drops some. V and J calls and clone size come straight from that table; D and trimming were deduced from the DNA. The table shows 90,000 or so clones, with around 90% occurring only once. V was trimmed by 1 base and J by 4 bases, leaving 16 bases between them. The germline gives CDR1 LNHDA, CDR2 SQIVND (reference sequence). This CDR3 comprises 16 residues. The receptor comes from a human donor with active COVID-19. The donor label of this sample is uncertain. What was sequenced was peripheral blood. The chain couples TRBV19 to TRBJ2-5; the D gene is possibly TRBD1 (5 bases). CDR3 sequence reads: CASSIVVSRVSETQYF. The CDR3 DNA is TGTGCCAGTAGTATAGTTGTAAGCAGGGTCTCAGAGACCCAGTACTTC.